Below are 10 T cell receptor beta chains sequenced from a single sample in a study of T cells in localized non-small cell lung cancer. Repertoires were generated with immunoSEQ multiplex PCR, while TCRdb's copy carries only in-frame clones and drops some. The sample lists around 15,000 clones; around 91% were seen once. Here the sequenced sample was peripheral blood mononuclear cells, taken before any cancer treatment. These receptor sequences come from a woman aged 35-75 years with stage III lung adenocarcinoma.

The J gene is TRBJ2-1, the V gene TRBV7-9; 11 bases match TRBD2. J was trimmed by 0 bases and V by 5 bases; bases with no gene match: 6. The CDR3 spans 17 residues. CDR1 and CDR2 (germline): SEHNR, FQNEAQ (reference sequence). As DNA, the CDR3 is TGTGCCAGCAGCACTACTAGCGGGAGCAGCTCCTACAATGAGCAGTTCTTC. This gives the protein CASSTTSGSSSYNEQFF.

The chain combines TRBV4-3 with TRBJ2-7; 7 bases match TRBD1. The CDR3 is 14 amino acids. The germline gives CDR1 LGHNA, CDR2 YSLEER. V was clipped by 4 bases and J by 3 bases; unmatched bases: 6. This chain's CDR3 is CASSPDRSFYEQYF. In DNA form, the CDR3 reads TGCGCCAGCAGCCCGGACAGGAGCTTCTACGAGCAGTACTTC.

This clone was detected only once. The rearrangement links TRBV10-3 to TRBJ1-2; D is unresolved. The CDR3 length is 13 residues. The germline gives CDR1 ENHRY, CDR2 SYGVKD. Deletions cut 7 bases from V and 1 base from J, with 10 bases between. CDR3 region: CAIMEAVNYGYTF. The CDR3 DNA sequence: TGTGCCATCATGGAGGCGGTTAACTATGGCTACACCTTC.

The chain uses TRBV28 and TRBJ1-3; tentatively, D is TRBD1 (6 bases). With 7 bases removed from V and 0 bases from J, the gap between germline ends came to 16 bases. CDR1 and CDR2 (germline): MDHEN, SYDVKM. This CDR3 spans 16 amino acids. As DNA, the CDR3 is TGTGCCAGCACCCCCTGGGGACAAATCTCTGGAAACACCATATATTTT. Translation: CASTPWGQISGNTIYF.

The genes are TRBV5-1 and TRBJ2-3, with 8 bases that match TRBD1. The V and J ends lost 4 bases and 3 bases, in that order; junction bases with no gene match: 7. The CDR3 loop spans 15 amino acids. Germline V lookup: CDR1 SGHRS, CDR2 YFSETQ. CDR3 in DNA: TGCGCCAGCAGCCCTTCAGGGGGCTGGACAGATACGCAGTATTTT. Amino acid sequence: CASSPSGGWTDTQYF. Full variable domain (remainder filled in from reference TRBV5-1 and TRBJ2-3): KAGVTQTPRYLIKTRGQQVTLSCSPISGHRSVSWYQQTPGQGLQFLFEYFSETQRNKGNFPGRFSGRQFSNSRSEMNVSTLELGDSALYLCASSPSGGWTDTQYFGPGTRLTVL.

This clone has a single count. This chain uses TRBV4-1 with TRBJ1-4; 7 bases align to TRBD1. CDR1 is MGHRA and CDR2 is YSYEKL in the germline V gene. Trimming cost V 2 bases and J 0 bases; bases outside gene matches: 9. The CDR3 length is 18 residues. The chain's CDR3 is CASSQPARDRATNEKLFF. CDR3 in DNA: TGCGCCAGCAGCCAACCCGCCCGGGACAGAGCAACTAATGAAAAACTGTTTTTT.

V usage is TRBV2 and J usage is TRBJ2-5; 12 bases are shared with TRBD2. The germline CDR1 and CDR2 sequences are SNHLY and FYNNEI. The CDR3 runs to 15 residues. With 6 bases clipped from V and 1 base from J, the junction kept 3 bases outside the gene matches. CDR3 sequence: CASRVTSGGQETQYF. CDR3 nucleotides: TGTGCCAGCAGGGTGACTAGCGGGGGCCAAGAGACCCAGTACTTC. The variable domain in full, completed from reference TRBV2 and TRBJ2-5, reads EPEVTQTPSHQVTQMGQEVILRCVPISNHLYFYWYRQILGQKVEFLVSFYNNEISEKSEIFDDQFSVERPDGSNFTLKIRSTKLEDSAMYFCASRVTSGGQETQYFGPGTRLLVL.

The chain has TRBV7-2 and TRBJ1-2, with D possibly matching TRBD1 (5 bases). Trimming removed 1 base at V and 0 bases at J, with 9 bases between. This CDR3 contains 15 residues. Germline CDR1 and CDR2: SGHTA and FQGNSA. CDR3 sequence: CASSLGQLANYGYTF. The CDR3, as DNA: TGTGCCAGCAGCTTAGGACAGCTAGCTAACTATGGCTACACCTTC.

The CDR3 is CASSPMTGPYEQYF. DNA for the CDR3: TGTGCCAGCAGCCCGATGACGGGACCCTACGAGCAGTACTTC. The chain recombines TRBV11-3 with TRBJ2-7; D may correspond to TRBD1 or TRBD2 (5 bases each). This CDR3 has 14 residues. The V gene lost 5 bases and the J gene lost 2 bases, with 13 bases spanning the gap. Germline assignment: CDR1 SGHNT and CDR2 YENEEA.

The chain employs TRBV2 and TRBJ2-1; possible D gene TRBD1, 6 bases. Germline CDR1 reads SNHLY; CDR2 reads FYNNEI. The CDR3 covers 13 residues. The V and J ends lost 7 bases and 7 bases respectively, with 14 bases between them. The CDR3 here is CASKDSRGNEQFF. CDR3 bases: TGTGCCAGCAAGGACAGTAGAGGGAATGAGCAGTTCTTC.